This entry is about one T cell receptor beta chain. Its antigen is still unknown. Base quality data are lacking; no much larger clone is found one base away. Collaborating institutions collected whole blood in K2EDTA tubes following their own protocols. Collaborator samples were shipped for TCRbeta analysis as frozen whole blood, isolated PBMCs, or DNA extracted from either sample type. TCRbeta CDR3 regions were amplified from genomic DNA using the immunoSEQ Assay, a bias-controlled multiplex PCR. The authors' analysis ran thus. Nucleated cell counts per sample were estimated from amplification of reference gene primers within the assay. Sequence reads were collapsed and filtered to measure the absolute abundance of every unique TCRbeta CDR3 rearrangement. For each sample, productive Simpson clonality was calculated as the square root of Simpson's diversity index over productive rearrangements. TCRdb limited this immuneACCESS table to in-frame rearrangements with V and J called. A share of clones is missing; checked studies link under half to unresolved V genes, and the rest is unexplained. That table gives V, J and clone size, and the DNA gave D and trimming. This sample is represented by roughly 15,000 clones; approximately 76% of them were singletons. The ten biggest clones cover 30% to 35% of the sample.

The data originate from a study of blood T cell repertoires in COVID-19 (dated by TCRdb to the early 2020s). Looking at the study overall: Samples covering the acute and convalescent phases of COVID-19 were provided by collaborators in the United States, Italy and Spain. The material from the prospective study consisted of cDNA or gDNA derived from T cells, B-cell-depleted T cells, or PBMCs. The dataset comprised deeply sampled blood TCRbeta repertoires from subjects exposed to, actively infected with, or recovered from COVID-19. A freely available public database, intended as a resource for researchers studying the immune response to SARS-CoV-2, is where the repertoires were released. The samples were drawn from two sources: the first 160 participants of the ongoing ImmuneRACE study, and 1,200 or so subjects contributed by 6 global collaborators. Nearly every sample came with metadata listing a de-identified subject ID, COVID-19 status, age in years and sex. Where available, HLA class I and class II types were taken from metadata supplied by the sample provider and were not determined by assay-based typing.

Findings and caveats that apply to the study as a whole: The quantity of clinical and demographic metadata differed by source and by participant and was supplied without curation.

The source is a man between 65 and 85 years old with active or convalescent COVID-19. The source material was peripheral blood.

CDR3 reads: CASSTGNRETQYF. In nucleotides, the sequence is TGTGCCAGCAGTACGGGAAACAGGGAGACGCAGTATTTT. The V and J genes are TRBV6-5 and TRBJ2-3; perhaps TRBD1 is the D gene, with 6 bases matching. The CDR3 runs 13 residues from the cysteine to the phenylalanine. The only DNA kept is the CDR3, 39 bases in frame from the first base. As encoded in the germline V gene, CDR1 is MNHEY while CDR2 is SVGAGI. V is clipped by 5 bases and J by 9 bases, and the sequence between their germline boundaries is 15 bases long.